A selection of T cell receptor beta chains follows, all from one sample in a study of T-cell memory formation after mild COVID-19. A single record per CDR3 protein comes from TCRdb applying MiXCR to the 5' RACE reads. Of around 450,000 distinct CDR3 sequences listed, roughly a quarter were seen once; the top ten hold about 10%. Material: PBMCs or a T cell subset sorted from them (not recorded which). All receptors derive from an adult woman who had mild COVID-19 (a few samples of this study predate the infection). Cell type and time point are not known. Both conserved end residues are part of each CDR3. Fields, in order: J gene, V gene, D gene, clone size, CDR3 protein, CDR3 DNA. D genes are given only for firm matches. Part of the rows lack a size; the others show once, few, many or a class for expanded clones.

>TRBJ1-6|TRBV9|-|few
CASSVDPGGNSPLHF
TGTGCCAGCAGCGTAGATCCCGGGGGTAATTCACCCCTCCACTTT
>TRBJ2-3|TRBV6-2/TRBV6-3|-|few
CASSASGLLGWDTQYF
TGTGCCAGCAGTGCCTCAGGCCTCCTGGGATGGGATACGCAGTATTTT
>TRBJ2-3|TRBV27|-|few
CASSLLPLGTSTDTQYF
TGTGCCAGCAGTTTACTCCCGTTAGGAACTAGCACAGATACGCAGTATTTT
>TRBJ2-2|TRBV7-2|TRBD2|-
CASSFPGTTNTGELFF
TGTGCCAGCAGCTTTCCCGGGACTACAAACACCGGGGAGCTGTTTTTT
>TRBJ2-5|TRBV12-3/TRBV12-4|TRBD2|-
CASSPRSGGGETQYF
TGTGCCAGCAGCCCTAGGAGCGGGGGGGGTGAGACCCAGTACTTC
>TRBJ2-7|TRBV12-5|-|few
CASGLVYEQYF
TGTGCTAGTGGTTTGGTCTACGAGCAGTACTTC
>TRBJ1-1|TRBV24-1|-|once
CATSDLGEAFF
TGTGCCACCAGTGATTTGGGTGAAGCTTTCTTT
>TRBJ1-5|TRBV5-6|-|-
CASSLQGHGQPQHF
TGTGCCAGCAGCTTGCAGGGGCATGGTCAGCCCCAGCATTTT
>TRBJ1-5|TRBV12-3/TRBV12-4|-|-
CASINSGGNQPQHF
TGTGCCAGCATCAATTCAGGGGGCAATCAGCCCCAGCATTTT
>TRBJ1-4|TRBV5-6|-|-
CASSLYEQDRPDEKLFF
TGTGCCAGCAGCTTGTATGAACAGGATCGCCCTGATGAAAAACTGTTTTTT
>TRBJ2-5|TRBV9|-|many
CASSVGGETQYF
TGCGCCAGCAGCGTCGGAGGGGAGACCCAGTACTTC
>TRBJ2-7|TRBV6-5|-|few
CASSALWGPRYAYEQYF
TGTGCCAGCAGTGCGCTTTGGGGCCCACGTTACGCCTACGAGCAGTACTTC
>TRBJ1-6|TRBV2|-|-
CASSRWGGSYNSPLHF
TGTGCCAGCAGCAGGTGGGGGGGCTCCTATAATTCACCCCTCCACTTT
>TRBJ2-7|TRBV6-2/TRBV6-3|-|-
CASSPQGGPTYEQYF
TGTGCCAGCAGCCCACAGGGCGGACCAACCTACGAGCAGTACTTC
>TRBJ2-1|TRBV9|-|-
CASSVGRGYSYNEQFF
TGTGCCAGCAGCGTCGGACGGGGCTACTCCTACAATGAGCAGTTCTTC
>TRBJ2-7|TRBV27|-|-
CASSERALGVYEQYF
TGTGCCAGCAGTGAACGGGCCCTTGGGGTATACGAGCAGTACTTC
>TRBJ1-5|TRBV24-1|TRBD1|once
CATSDSTGLGPQHF
TGTGCCACCAGTGACTCGACAGGGTTGGGGCCCCAGCATTTT
>TRBJ2-1|TRBV2|TRBD1|few
CASSRGQGGYDEQFF
TGTGCCAGCAGTCGGGGACAGGGAGGGTACGATGAGCAGTTCTTC
>TRBJ1-1|TRBV6-5|-|few
CASSGGVWGEAFF
TGTGCCAGCAGTGGGGGGGTTTGGGGTGAAGCTTTCTTT
>TRBJ2-6|TRBV5-4|-|-
CASSLEFTGLGDSGANVLTF
TGTGCCAGCAGCTTGGAGTTTACGGGGTTGGGCGACTCTGGGGCCAACGTCCTGACTTTC
>TRBJ1-2|TRBV5-5|-|-
CASSPGTAAYGYTF
TGTGCCAGCAGCCCGGGTACGGCAGCTTATGGCTACACCTTC
>TRBJ1-1|TRBV6-5|-|once
CASTSGGAGPAEAFF
TGTGCCAGCACTTCCGGGGGCGCCGGACCGGCTGAAGCTTTCTTT
>TRBJ2-1|TRBV5-5|TRBD1|few
CASSVGTGSYNEQFF
TGTGCCAGCAGCGTCGGGACAGGCTCCTACAATGAGCAGTTCTTC
>TRBJ2-1|TRBV12-3/TRBV12-4|-|-
CASLPSTYSSYNEQFF
TGTGCCAGCCTCCCGTCGACCTACAGCTCCTACAATGAGCAGTTCTTC
>TRBJ1-2|TRBV11-2|-|-
CASSLEVNFRRGLLYGYTF
TGTGCCAGCAGCTTAGAAGTTAATTTTAGGAGGGGCCTTCTCTATGGCTACACCTTC
>TRBJ2-5|TRBV7-9|-|many
CALPGDQETQYF
TGTGCCCTACCAGGGGACCAAGAGACCCAGTACTTC
>TRBJ1-4|TRBV6-5|-|-
CASSYYGTNEKLFF
TGTGCCAGCAGTTACTACGGAACTAATGAAAAACTGTTTTTT
>TRBJ1-2|TRBV4-1|-|-
CASSQVQGGYGYTF
TGCGCCAGCAGCCAAGTCCAGGGTGGATATGGCTACACCTTC
>TRBJ2-1|TRBV20-1|TRBD2|-
CSANPASGVRDEQFF
TGCAGTGCCAACCCGGCTAGCGGAGTACGGGATGAGCAGTTCTTC
>TRBJ2-1|TRBV7-2|-|-
CASSFSKDLSSYNEQFF
TGTGCCAGCAGCTTTAGTAAGGACCTCAGCTCCTACAATGAGCAGTTCTTC
>TRBJ2-7|TRBV7-6|-|-
CASSLGTTGATIIEQYF
TGTGCCAGCAGCTTAGGGACTACAGGGGCGACGATCATCGAGCAGTACTTC
>TRBJ2-3|TRBV20-1|TRBD2|-
CSVQTSVRTDTQYF
TGCAGTGTCCAGACTAGCGTACGCACAGATACGCAGTATTTT
>TRBJ2-3|TRBV6-2/TRBV6-3|-|few
CASSYRAILGADTQYF
TGTGCCAGCAGTTACAGAGCGATCCTTGGGGCAGATACGCAGTATTTT
>TRBJ1-5|TRBV4-1|-|few
CASSPQGKDQPQHF
TGCGCCAGCAGCCCGCAGGGGAAGGATCAGCCCCAGCATTTT
>TRBJ1-2|TRBV6-5|TRBD1|many
CASSYLGQGNGYTF
TGTGCCAGCAGTTACCTTGGACAGGGGAACGGCTACACCTTC
>TRBJ2-1|TRBV20-1|-|few
CSAISGRGHNEQFF
TGCAGTGCCATTTCCGGGCGGGGTCACAATGAGCAGTTCTTC
>TRBJ2-3|TRBV7-6|-|few
CASSPAKSGQGLTDTQYF
TGTGCCAGCAGCCCTGCGAAGTCGGGCCAGGGGCTCACAGATACGCAGTATTTT
>TRBJ2-7|TRBV20-1|-|-
CSARFTGTYEQYF
TGCAGTGCTAGATTCACGGGAACCTACGAGCAGTACTTC
>TRBJ2-1|TRBV5-1|TRBD2|-
CASSLIAGGHEQFF
TGCGCCAGCAGCTTGATAGCGGGGGGGCATGAGCAGTTCTTC
>TRBJ1-2|TRBV29-1|-|few
CSVERVDGYTF
TGCAGCGTCGAAAGAGTGGATGGCTACACCTTC
>TRBJ2-1|TRBV20-1|-|many
CSAGSSWNEQFF
TGCAGTGCTGGATCTAGCTGGAATGAGCAGTTCTTC
>TRBJ1-5|TRBV5-1|-|-
CASSLAGTRSQPQHF
TGCGCCAGCAGCTTGGCCGGGACAAGAAGTCAGCCCCAGCATTTT
>TRBJ1-1|TRBV5-1|-|-
CASSLVPWIRNTEAFF
TGCGCCAGCAGCTTGGTTCCGTGGATAAGGAACACTGAAGCTTTCTTT
>TRBJ2-4|TRBV5-1|-|-
CASSLDYNIQYF
TGCGCCAGCAGCTTGGACTACAACATTCAGTACTTC
>TRBJ2-1|TRBV5-1|TRBD2|few
CASSGLAGGIGEQFF
TGCGCCAGCAGCGGACTAGCGGGAGGGATTGGGGAGCAGTTCTTC
>TRBJ2-3|TRBV7-8|TRBD2|many
CASSLNPPRGGRRDTQYF
TGTGCCAGCAGCTTAAATCCCCCTCGCGGGGGGCGACGAGATACGCAGTATTTT
>TRBJ2-3|TRBV7-9|TRBD2|few
CASSLALASGGTDTQYF
TGTGCCAGCAGCTTAGCTCTGGCTAGCGGGGGCACAGATACGCAGTATTTT
>TRBJ1-4|TRBV9|-|-
CASSVVGLTTNEKLFF
TGTGCCAGCAGCGTAGTGGGGCTCACAACTAATGAAAAACTGTTTTTT
>TRBJ1-1|TRBV5-1|-|few
CASSGSRGITEAFF
TGCGCCAGCAGCGGAAGCAGGGGTATCACTGAAGCTTTCTTT
>TRBJ2-7|TRBV5-1|TRBD2|few
CASSSSGSGLSYEQYF
TGCGCCAGCAGCAGCAGCGGTAGCGGGCTTTCCTACGAGCAGTACTTC
>TRBJ2-5|TRBV4-2|TRBD2|few
CASSEDERGGRETQYF
TGTGCCAGCAGCGAAGATGAGCGGGGGGGCCGTGAGACCCAGTACTTC
>TRBJ1-1|TRBV3-1|-|few
CASSRRLLDTEAFF
TGTGCCAGCAGCCGAAGACTGTTGGACACTGAAGCTTTCTTT